These T cell receptor beta chains were read from a single sample in a study of response to subunit inactivated influenza vaccine. Each CDR3 protein is one row after TCRdb ran MiXCR on the RT-PCR reads. The profile shows just under 550,000 distinct CDR3 sequences, less than 25% of them singletons. These data were also reused for a study on T cells expressing NK-cell markers.

Sequences were derived from CD4+ T cells sorted from PBMCs, sampled 11 to 12 days after vaccination. All receptors come from a middle-aged man who received an inactivated influenza vaccine. CDR3s include the opening cysteine and the closing phenylalanine or tryptophan. Fields, in order: clone size, J gene, V gene, D gene, CDR3 protein, CDR3 DNA. D genes are given only for firm matches. The size field is filled for only some rows; it gives once, few, many or a size class.

NA TRBJ2-7 TRBV5-5 TRBD1 CASSLGVGQGSYEQYF TGTGCCAGCAGCTTGGGAGTTGGACAGGGGTCCTACGAGCAGTACTTC
NA TRBJ2-3 TRBV7-9 TRBD1 CASSLLGQGGGTQYF TGTGCCAGCAGCTTACTCGGACAGGGTGGTGGTACGCAGTATTTT
NA TRBJ2-5 TRBV7-9 NA CASSSQGRWGQETQYF TGTGCCAGCAGCTCCCAGGGGCGCTGGGGACAAGAGACCCAGTACTTC
few TRBJ2-7 TRBV28 TRBD1 CASSFLIPGQGEDEQYF TGTGCCAGCAGTTTTCTTATTCCGGGACAGGGGGAGGACGAGCAGTACTTC
few TRBJ2-1 TRBV15 NA CATSRDQLADEQFF TGTGCCACCAGCAGAGACCAACTAGCCGATGAGCAGTTCTTC
NA TRBJ2-7 TRBV20-1 TRBD2 CSARLAGAESREQYF TGCAGTGCTAGACTAGCGGGCGCGGAGTCGCGGGAGCAGTACTTC
few TRBJ2-3 TRBV29-1 NA CSVVRGADTQYF TGCAGCGTTGTCAGGGGGGCAGATACGCAGTATTTT
few TRBJ1-1 TRBV24-1 TRBD1 CATSDSRTGLAEAFF TGTGCCACCAGTGACTCTCGGACAGGTCTCGCTGAAGCTTTCTTT
NA TRBJ2-1 TRBV4-1 TRBD2 CASSQRLAGGRGNEQFF TGCGCCAGCAGCCAACGACTAGCGGGGGGGCGGGGCAATGAGCAGTTCTTC
NA TRBJ2-7 TRBV3-1 TRBD2 CASSQDDRASGTSTQYEQYF TGTGCCAGCAGCCAAGATGACAGGGCTAGCGGGACTTCGACCCAATACGAGCAGTACTTC
NA TRBJ2-3 TRBV29-1 NA CSDARTGRGTDTQYF TGCAGCGACGCCCGGACAGGGAGGGGGACAGATACGCAGTATTTT
NA TRBJ2-3 TRBV20-1 TRBD2 CSGTSGTELDTQYF TGCAGCGGAACTAGCGGAACTGAGTTAGATACGCAGTATTTT
NA TRBJ2-7 TRBV10-3 TRBD2 CAISGGTSYEQYF TGTGCCATCAGTGGGGGGACTAGCTACGAGCAGTACTTC
few TRBJ2-5 TRBV28 TRBD2 CASSSPGGSGQETQYF TGTGCCAGCAGTTCTCCGGGGGGTAGCGGCCAAGAGACCCAGTACTTC
NA TRBJ2-7 TRBV10-3 NA CAISVGNYEQYF TGTGCCATCAGTGTAGGAAACTACGAGCAGTACTTC
few TRBJ1-1 TRBV5-1 NA CASSWEGPNTEAFF TGCGCCAGCAGCTGGGAGGGTCCTAACACTGAAGCTTTCTTT
many TRBJ2-1 TRBV5-5 TRBD1 CASSLAGGVYNEQFF TGTGCCAGCAGCTTGGCAGGGGGCGTCTACAATGAGCAGTTCTTC
few TRBJ2-1 TRBV27 TRBD2 CASNQGAGAHNEQFF TGTGCCAGCAACCAAGGAGCGGGGGCACACAATGAGCAGTTCTTC
few TRBJ2-7 TRBV4-2 TRBD1 CASSQGRGQGFDEQYF TGTGCCAGCAGCCAAGGACGCGGACAGGGGTTCGACGAGCAGTACTTC
few TRBJ2-3 TRBV29-1 NA CSVAKGERTDTQYF TGCAGCGTCGCCAAGGGGGAGAGGACAGATACGCAGTATTTT
NA TRBJ2-7 TRBV28 TRBD2 CASREPLAGTTEQYF TGTGCCAGCAGGGAGCCTTTAGCGGGGACTACGGAGCAGTACTTC
NA TRBJ2-5 TRBV5-1 NA CASSLVRPETQYF TGCGCCAGCAGCTTGGTAAGGCCGGAGACCCAGTACTTC
few TRBJ2-5 TRBV20-1 NA CSASTSRGYRETQYF TGCAGTGCTAGCACCTCGCGTGGCTACAGAGAGACCCAGTACTTC
NA TRBJ2-5 TRBV15 NA CATSRASVGAVETQYF TGTGCCACCAGCAGGGCCTCCGTTGGGGCGGTGGAGACCCAGTACTTC
few TRBJ2-1 TRBV28 NA CASSLVGAFNEQFF TGTGCCAGCAGTTTGGTGGGGGCCTTCAATGAGCAGTTCTTC
NA TRBJ2-2 TRBV5-1 NA CASKTGANTGELFF TGCGCCAGCAAAACAGGCGCGAACACCGGGGAGCTGTTTTTT
NA TRBJ2-5 TRBV4-3 TRBD1 CASSQEQGATQYF TGCGCCAGCAGCCAAGAACAGGGGGCGACCCAGTACTTC
few TRBJ2-7 TRBV7-2 NA CASSPVGAYEQYF TGTGCCAGCAGCCCCGTGGGGGCCTACGAGCAGTACTTC
NA TRBJ2-2 TRBV6-2/TRBV6-3 NA CARLQGHAGELFF TGTGCCAGACTACAGGGTCACGCCGGGGAGCTGTTTTTT
few TRBJ2-7 TRBV6-2/TRBV6-3 NA CASSLLKGEQYF TGTGCCAGCAGCCTTCTCAAGGGCGAGCAGTACTTC
few TRBJ2-1 TRBV20-1 TRBD2 CSAVSLAGDFNEQFF TGCAGTGCCGTTTCCCTAGCGGGAGATTTTAATGAGCAGTTCTTC
many TRBJ1-5 TRBV7-8 TRBD1 CASSLDRAEPQHF TGTGCCAGCAGCTTGGACAGGGCTGAGCCCCAGCATTTT
NA TRBJ1-1 TRBV12-3/TRBV12-4 NA CASSRNRARAFF TGTGCCAGCAGCCGCAACAGGGCTAGGGCTTTCTTT
NA TRBJ2-7 TRBV6-5 TRBD2 CASSSTSGGDEQYF TGTGCCAGCAGTTCGACTAGCGGGGGCGACGAGCAGTACTTC
many TRBJ2-2 TRBV12-3/TRBV12-4 TRBD1 CASSLTGGSGELFF TGTGCCAGCAGTTTGACAGGGGGCAGCGGGGAGCTGTTTTTT
NA TRBJ2-1 TRBV7-2 NA CASRFQGYNEQFF TGTGCCAGCAGATTTCAGGGGTACAATGAGCAGTTCTTC
NA TRBJ2-6 TRBV15 NA CATSTAPSGANVLTF TGTGCCACCAGCACCGCGCCTTCTGGGGCCAACGTCCTGACTTTC
NA TRBJ2-3 TRBV6-4 TRBD2 CASSVLAGVPTDTQYF TGTGCCAGCAGTGTACTAGCGGGAGTTCCCACAGATACGCAGTATTTT
NA TRBJ2-1 TRBV5-1 TRBD1 CASSNRTGGSEQFF TGCGCCAGCAGCAATAGGACAGGGGGAAGTGAGCAGTTCTTC
many TRBJ1-4 TRBV12-3/TRBV12-4 NA CASSLSGGGHEKLFF TGTGCCAGCAGTTTATCGGGGGGCGGGCATGAAAAACTGTTTTTT
NA TRBJ2-3 TRBV7-9 TRBD1 CASSVTGVGGDTQYF TGTGCCAGCAGCGTAACAGGGGTCGGTGGAGATACGCAGTATTTT
few TRBJ2-1 TRBV20-1 TRBD1 CSASRTGNEQFF TGCAGTGCCTCCCGGACAGGGAATGAGCAGTTCTTC
once TRBJ2-5 TRBV5-1 NA CASSLAAQGGETQYF TGCGCCAGCAGCTTGGCCGCTCAGGGAGGAGAGACCCAGTACTTC
NA TRBJ1-1 TRBV12-3/TRBV12-4 NA CASSMGRQNTEAFF TGTGCCAGCAGTATGGGACGGCAGAACACTGAAGCTTTCTTT
NA TRBJ2-4 TRBV5-6 NA CASSLVEGSKNIQYF TGTGCCAGCAGCTTAGTAGAGGGGTCCAAAAACATTCAGTACTTC
few TRBJ2-3 TRBV5-4 NA CASSLGFGGGTDTQYF TGTGCCAGCAGCTTGGGGTTCGGCGGGGGCACAGATACGCAGTATTTT
few TRBJ1-1 TRBV20-1 NA CSAREYSGAFF TGCAGTGCTAGAGAATACAGCGGGGCTTTCTTT
few TRBJ2-3 TRBV14 NA CASSQEGTALRPTDTQYF TGTGCCAGCAGCCAAGAGGGTACGGCTCTTAGGCCCACAGATACGCAGTATTTT
NA TRBJ2-7 TRBV4-2 TRBD1 CASSLGLLGDRMGEYF TGTGCCAGCAGCCTCGGGCTATTGGGGGACAGAATGGGGGAGTACTTC
many TRBJ1-1 TRBV5-1 NA CASSKGSMNTEAFF TGCGCCAGCAGCAAAGGGAGTATGAACACTGAAGCTTTCTTT
few TRBJ2-3 TRBV20-1 NA CSARPGGFIGGPQYF TGCAGTGCCAGACCGGGGGGCTTTATAGGGGGGCCGCAGTATTTT
NA TRBJ2-2 TRBV28 NA CASREGANTGELFF TGTGCCAGCAGAGAGGGGGCGAACACCGGGGAGCTGTTTTTT
many TRBJ1-2 TRBV20-1 NA CSASGGYGYTF TGCAGTGCTAGTGGGGGCTATGGCTACACCTTC